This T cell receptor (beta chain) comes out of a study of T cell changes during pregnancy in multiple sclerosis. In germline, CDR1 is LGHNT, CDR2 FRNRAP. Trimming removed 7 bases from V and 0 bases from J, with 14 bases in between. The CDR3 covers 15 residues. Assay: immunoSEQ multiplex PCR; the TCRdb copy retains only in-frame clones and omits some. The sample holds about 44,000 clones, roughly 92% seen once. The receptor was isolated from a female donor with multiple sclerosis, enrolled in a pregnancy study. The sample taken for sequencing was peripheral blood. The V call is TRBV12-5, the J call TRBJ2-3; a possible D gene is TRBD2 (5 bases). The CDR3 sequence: CASVLAGVSTDTQYF. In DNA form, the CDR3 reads TGTGCTAGTGTCCTGGCCGGGGTTAGCACAGATACGCAGTATTTT.